A single sample is the source of the 9 T cell receptor beta chains below, sequenced in a study of T cells expressing NK-cell markers. TCRdb derives one entry per CDR3 protein from the 5' RACE reads, leaving out DNA. The sample includes roughly 450,000 distinct CDR3 sequences. Sequencing input: blood T cells: a sorted CD56 or NKG2C T cell subset, CD4+ or CD8+ T cells, or bulk PBMC T cells (not recorded which). The source of these receptors is a woman between 45 and 65 years old in good health.

The rearrangement joins TRBV27 to TRBJ1-4; TCRdb's assignment of TRBD1 cannot be checked, as there is no DNA. The length of the CDR3 is 15 residues. Per the germline V gene, CDR1 is MNHEY and CDR2 is SMNVEV (reference sequence). The CDR3 here is CASRGTQGRMEKLFF. Combining the CDR3 with reference TRBV27 and TRBJ1-4 gives the whole variable domain EAQVTQNPRYLITVTGKKLTVTCSQNMNHEYMSWYRQDPGLGLRQIYYSMNVEVTDKGDVPEGYKVSRKEKRNFPLILESPSPNQTSLYFCASRGTQGRMEKLFFGSGTQLSVL.

The chain's CDR3 is CSARGRRLAGGRETQYF. The rearrangement joins TRBV20-1 to TRBJ2-5; checking the TCRdb D call of TRBD2 is not possible without DNA. The V gene's germline CDR1 is DFQATT and CDR2 SNEGSKA (reference sequence). The CDR3 consists of 17 residues.

The rearrangement joins TRBV20-1 to TRBJ2-1; the D call of TRBD1 rests on TCRdb alone, since no DNA is present to check it. The CDR3 sequence is 16 residues long. CDR1 is DFQATT, CDR2 SNEGSKA, per germline (reference sequence). The CDR3: CSALLITQGLQNEQFF.

The chain has TRBV25-1 and TRBJ2-7; the D gene TCRdb calls, TRBD1, cannot be checked with no DNA. The CDR3 spans 12 residues. Germline V lookup: CDR1 MGHDK, CDR2 SYGVNS. CDR3 amino acids: CASRHDSYEQYF.

The rearrangement links TRBV5-5 to TRBJ2-3; the TCRdb D gene call, TRBD2, has no DNA to confirm it. From germline, CDR1 is SGHKS and CDR2 YYEKEE (reference sequence). The CDR3 extends over 15 amino acids. This CDR3 is CASRLVLAATDTQYF.

This chain links TRBV12-3 or TRBV12-4 with TRBJ2-4; TCRdb calls TRBD2, which cannot be checked without DNA. The CDR3 totals 15 residues. Here the CDR3 reads CASRGAFSTKNIQYF.

The chain uses TRBV5-5 and TRBJ1-5. Per germline, CDR1 SGHKS and CDR2 YYEKEE (reference sequence). This CDR3 has 13 residues. CDR3: CASSLDWYQPQHF. The whole variable domain, filled in from reference TRBV5-5 and TRBJ1-5, reads DAGVTQSPTHLIKTRGQQVTLRCSPISGHKSVSWYQQVLGQGPQFIFQYYEKEERGRGNFPDRFSARQFPNYSSELNVNALLLGDSALYLCASSLDWYQPQHFGDGTRLSIL.

The chain recombines TRBV5-6 with TRBJ2-2; TCRdb names TRBD2, which stays unverified in the absence of DNA. The CDR3 loop spans 14 amino acids. The germline V gene encodes CDR1 SGHDT and CDR2 YYEEEE. CDR3 amino acids: CASSFRLPPGELFF.

The chain has TRBV6-5 and TRBJ1-4; the TCRdb D gene call, TRBD1, has no DNA to confirm it. Germline V gene lookup returns CDR1 MNHEY and CDR2 SVGAGI. The CDR3 extends over 14 amino acids. The CDR3 sequence: CASSYSQGSEKLFF.